A selection of T cell receptor beta chains follows, all from one sample in a study of CD8 T cells in ankylosing spondylitis. TCRdb fed the 5' RACE reads into MiXCR, producing one record per CDR3 protein. The table shows fewer than 200,000 distinct CDR3 sequences, with around a sixth occurring only once. Sequenced material: blood, either unsorted or a sorted T cell fraction (not recorded which). These TCRs come from a male donor under 35 with ankylosing spondylitis or in good health (not recorded which). CDR3s include the opening cysteine and the closing phenylalanine or tryptophan. D genes are given only for firm matches. Clone sizes are given selectively: once, few, many, or a class where the clone is expanded.

abundance | j_gene | v_gene | d_gene | CDR3aa | CDR3nt
many | TRBJ2-1 | TRBV6-4 | TRBD1 | CASSITGGYNEQFF | TGTGCCAGCAGTATTACAGGGGGCTACAATGAGCAGTTCTTC
few | TRBJ1-1 | TRBV12-3/TRBV12-4 | - | CASRWASEAFF | TGTGCCAGCAGGTGGGCCAGCGAAGCTTTCTTT
many | TRBJ2-3 | TRBV4-1 | - | CASSELQWGTDTQYF | TGCGCCAGCAGCGAACTTCAATGGGGGACAGATACGCAGTATTTT
many | TRBJ1-2 | TRBV6-5 | - | CASSYSTRRGYTF | TGTGCCAGCAGTTACTCGACGCGGCGGGGCTACACCTTC
many | TRBJ2-1 | TRBV7-3 | - | CASRVADRYDNEQFF | TGTGCCAGCAGGGTAGCGGATCGGTACGACAATGAGCAGTTCTTC
many | TRBJ2-6 | TRBV18 | - | CASSRVGGFGANVLTF | TGTGCCAGCTCACGAGTTGGAGGGTTTGGGGCCAACGTCCTGACTTTC
- | TRBJ2-2 | TRBV6-5 | - | CASSYTGRPNTGELFF | TGTGCCAGCAGTTACACGGGACGACCAAACACCGGGGAGCTGTTTTTT
- | TRBJ2-1 | TRBV9 | - | CASSASPLGGHYNEQFF | TGTGCCAGCAGCGCCTCCCCTTTGGGTGGTCATTACAATGAGCAGTTCTTC
many | TRBJ1-6 | TRBV3-1 | - | CASSQNRNAGNSPLHF | TGTGCCAGCAGCCAAAATCGAAATGCAGGAAATTCACCCCTCCACTTT
many | TRBJ2-1 | TRBV7-9 | TRBD2 | CASSGVSGRDYNEQFF | TGTGCCAGCAGCGGAGTTAGCGGGAGAGACTACAATGAGCAGTTCTTC
many | TRBJ2-1 | TRBV15 | TRBD2 | CATSRDPGTSGFQFF | TGTGCCACCAGCAGAGATCCCGGGACTAGCGGGTTCCAGTTCTTC
- | TRBJ2-1 | TRBV5-4 | TRBD2 | CASSTVAGGRNEQFF | TGTGCCAGCAGCACAGTAGCGGGAGGTCGGAATGAGCAGTTCTTC
- | TRBJ2-5 | TRBV29-1 | - | CSVVPGSEPGETQYF | TGCAGCGTTGTCCCAGGGTCCGAGCCAGGAGAGACCCAGTACTTC
many | TRBJ2-1 | TRBV18 | TRBD1 | CASSPPNRGDHNEQFF | TGTGCCAGCTCACCACCGAACAGGGGAGATCACAATGAGCAGTTCTTC
few | TRBJ2-3 | TRBV7-3 | TRBD2 | CASSRTSGIKPTDTQYF | TGTGCCAGCAGCAGGACTAGCGGGATAAAACCCACAGATACGCAGTATTTT
- | TRBJ2-5 | TRBV20-1 | - | CSAKLDGQETQYF | TGCAGTGCTAAACTAGATGGGCAAGAGACCCAGTACTTC
many | TRBJ1-5 | TRBV12-3/TRBV12-4 | - | CASSLWGRGSNQPQHF | TGTGCCAGCAGTTTATGGGGTAGAGGTAGCAATCAGCCCCAGCATTTT
- | TRBJ2-1 | TRBV7-6 | TRBD2 | CASSHPPFSGIPNEQFF | TGTGCCAGCAGCCACCCCCCGTTTAGCGGGATCCCCAATGAGCAGTTCTTC
- | TRBJ2-1 | TRBV12-3/TRBV12-4 | - | CASSSVRGNNEQFF | TGTGCCAGCAGTTCCGTAAGGGGAAACAATGAGCAGTTCTTC
many | TRBJ1-6 | TRBV18 | - | CASSSSGGGADRSPLHF | TGTGCCAGCTCATCCAGCGGGGGGGGAGCGGACCGTTCACCCCTCCACTTT
many | TRBJ2-7 | TRBV6-6 | - | CASSVNYEQYF | TGTGCCAGCAGCGTCAACTACGAGCAGTACTTC
many | TRBJ1-5 | TRBV20-1 | TRBD1 | CSAKVGQGRVQPQHF | TGCAGTGCTAAAGTCGGACAGGGGAGGGTTCAGCCCCAGCATTTT
many | TRBJ2-3 | TRBV11-3 | TRBD1 | CASSTPRTGLLNASTDTQYF | TGTGCCAGCAGCACCCCCCGGACAGGCCTTCTAAACGCTAGCACAGATACGCAGTATTTT
many | TRBJ2-7 | TRBV5-1 | - | CASSLGGFDEQYF | TGCGCCAGCAGCTTGGGGGGGTTTGACGAGCAGTACTTC
many | TRBJ2-1 | TRBV15 | - | CATSRSRNEQFF | TGTGCCACCAGCCGTTCCCGCAATGAGCAGTTCTTC
- | TRBJ1-6 | TRBV30 | - | CARYTGPNSPLHF | TGTGCCCGTTATACGGGGCCGAATTCACCCCTCCACTTT
many | TRBJ1-2 | TRBV27 | TRBD1 | CASSFQGARGYTF | TGTGCCAGCAGTTTTCAGGGGGCGCGGGGCTACACCTTC
many | TRBJ2-1 | TRBV5-6 | TRBD2 | CASSLRTSGNRGFF | TGTGCCAGCAGCCTTAGGACTAGCGGGAATAGGGGGTTCTTC
many | TRBJ2-7 | TRBV5-1 | - | CASSLVGRRDEQYF | TGCGCCAGCAGCTTGGTAGGCAGGAGGGACGAGCAGTACTTC